The TCR beta chain under discussion was sequenced for a study of Graves' ophthalmopathy and Graves' hyperthyroidism. Study-wide results and caveats: A 13-signature model separated ophthalmopathy from stable hyperthyroidism, around 90% sensitivity, around 81% specificity. In blood, most expanded thyroid clonotypes above 0.001 frequency were also detected.

With a duration under 3 months, ophthalmopathy in the donors showed moderate-to-severe activity, CAS ≥3 and NOSPECS ≥4. As the starting material, over 9 ml of fresh peripheral blood yielded the PBMCs. Transcripts of RNA were the source for amplifying TCR beta CDR3 regions. HTBI primers served in a first-round RT-PCR, which a second-round multiplex PCR followed. TCRdb passed the multiplex PCR reads through MiXCR, listing each CDR3 protein once. Among approximately 330,000 distinct CDR3 sequences listed, 15% to 20% were seen once. This clonotype was picked up many times. Antigen unknown. CDR3 length equals 15 residues. J lost 8 bases, V lost 0 bases, and 5 bases had no gene match. Looked up from germline, CDR1 is SGHDT and CDR2 is YYEEEE.

Sequencing was carried out using peripheral blood. The TCR was taken from an adult man with Graves' ophthalmopathy. V usage is TRBV5-6 and J usage is TRBJ1-2; 12 positions agree with TRBD1. As DNA, the CDR3 is TGTGCCAGCAGCTTGGTGGGACAGGGGGCGTCAGGCTACACCTTC. It is translated as CASSLVGQGASGYTF. The entire variable domain, with the rest obtained from reference TRBV5-6 and TRBJ1-2, is as follows: DAGVTQSPTHLIKTRGQQVTLRCSPKSGHDTVSWYQQALGQGPQFIFQYYEEEERQRGNFPDRFSGHQFPNYSSELNVNALLLGDSALYLCASSLVGQGASGYTFGSGTRLTVV.